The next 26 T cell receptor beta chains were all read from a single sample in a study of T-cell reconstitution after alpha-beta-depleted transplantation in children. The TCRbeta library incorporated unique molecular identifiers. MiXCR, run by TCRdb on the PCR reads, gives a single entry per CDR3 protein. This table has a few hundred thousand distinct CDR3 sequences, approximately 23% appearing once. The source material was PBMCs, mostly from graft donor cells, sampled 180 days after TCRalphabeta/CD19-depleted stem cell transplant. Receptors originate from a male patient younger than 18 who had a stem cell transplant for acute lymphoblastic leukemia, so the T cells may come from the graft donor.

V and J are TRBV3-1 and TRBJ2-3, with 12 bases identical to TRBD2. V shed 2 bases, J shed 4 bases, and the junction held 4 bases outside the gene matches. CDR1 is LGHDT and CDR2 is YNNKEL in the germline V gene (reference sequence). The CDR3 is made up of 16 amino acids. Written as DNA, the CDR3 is TGTGCCAGCAGCCAAACGGGACTAGCGGGCTCAGATACGCAGTATTTT. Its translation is CASSQTGLAGSDTQYF.

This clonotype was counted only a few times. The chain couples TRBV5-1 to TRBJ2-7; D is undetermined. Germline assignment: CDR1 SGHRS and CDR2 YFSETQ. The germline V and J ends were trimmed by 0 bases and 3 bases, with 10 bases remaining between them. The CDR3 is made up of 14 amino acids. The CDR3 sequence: CASSLDGKGYEQYF. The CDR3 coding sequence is TGCGCCAGCAGCTTGGACGGTAAAGGCTACGAGCAGTACTTC.

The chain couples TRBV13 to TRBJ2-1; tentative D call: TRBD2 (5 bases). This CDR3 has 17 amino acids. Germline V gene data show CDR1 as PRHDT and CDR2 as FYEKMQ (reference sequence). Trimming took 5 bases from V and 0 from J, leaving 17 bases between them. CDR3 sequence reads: CASSHLWRVSSYNEQFF. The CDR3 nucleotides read TGTGCCAGCAGCCACCTCTGGCGGGTGAGCTCCTACAATGAGCAGTTCTTC.

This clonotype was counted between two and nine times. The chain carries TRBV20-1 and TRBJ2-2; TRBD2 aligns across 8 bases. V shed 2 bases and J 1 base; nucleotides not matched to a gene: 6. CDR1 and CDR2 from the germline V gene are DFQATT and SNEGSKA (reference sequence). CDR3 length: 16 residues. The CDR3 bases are TGCAGTGCTAGACTTCGGACTAGCTGGAACACCGGGGAGCTGTTTTTT. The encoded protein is CSARLRTSWNTGELFF.

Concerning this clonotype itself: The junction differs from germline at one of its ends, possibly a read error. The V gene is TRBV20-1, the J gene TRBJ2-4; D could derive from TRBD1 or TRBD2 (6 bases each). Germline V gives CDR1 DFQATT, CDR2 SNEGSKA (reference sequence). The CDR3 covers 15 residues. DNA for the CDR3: TGCAGTGCTAGTTTGGGGGGCCTAGCCAAAAACATTCAGGACTTC. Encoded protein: CSASLGGLAKNIQDF.

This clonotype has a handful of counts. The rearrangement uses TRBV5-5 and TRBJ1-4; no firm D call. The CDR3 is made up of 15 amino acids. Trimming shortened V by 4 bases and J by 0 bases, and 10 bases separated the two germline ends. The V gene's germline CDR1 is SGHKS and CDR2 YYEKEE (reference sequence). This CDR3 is CASSPPGSTNEKLFF. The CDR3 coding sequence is TGTGCCAGCAGCCCCCCTGGGTCAACTAATGAAAAACTGTTTTTT. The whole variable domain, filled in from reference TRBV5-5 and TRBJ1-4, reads DAGVTQSPTHLIKTRGQQVTLRCSPISGHKSVSWYQQVLGQGPQFIFQYYEKEERGRGNFPDRFSARQFPNYSSELNVNALLLGDSALYLCASSPPGSTNEKLFFGSGTQLSVL.

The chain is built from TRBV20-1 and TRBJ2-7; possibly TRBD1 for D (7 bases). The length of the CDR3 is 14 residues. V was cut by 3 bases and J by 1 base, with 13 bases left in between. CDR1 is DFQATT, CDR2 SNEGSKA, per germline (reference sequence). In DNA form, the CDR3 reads TGCAGTGCTAGGGGCGGGACAGTTTCCTACGAGCAGTACTTC. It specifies CSARGGTVSYEQYF.

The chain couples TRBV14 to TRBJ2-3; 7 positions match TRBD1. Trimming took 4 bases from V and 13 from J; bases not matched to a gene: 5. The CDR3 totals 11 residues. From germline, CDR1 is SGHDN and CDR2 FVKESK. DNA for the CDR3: TGTGCCAGCAGCCTGACAGGGCGGAAGTATTTT. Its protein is CASSLTGRKYF.

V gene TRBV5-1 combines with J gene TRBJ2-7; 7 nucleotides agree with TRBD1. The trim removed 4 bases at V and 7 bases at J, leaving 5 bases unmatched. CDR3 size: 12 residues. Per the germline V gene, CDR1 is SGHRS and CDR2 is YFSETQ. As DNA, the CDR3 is TGCGCCAGCAGCCGTGGGACAGTTGAGCAGTACTTC. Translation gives CASSRGTVEQYF.

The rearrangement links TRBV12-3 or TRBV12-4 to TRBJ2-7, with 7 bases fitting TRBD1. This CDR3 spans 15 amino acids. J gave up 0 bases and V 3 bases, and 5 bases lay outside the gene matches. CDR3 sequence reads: CASSFFGQDSYEQYF. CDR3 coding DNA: TGTGCCAGCAGTTTTTTCGGACAGGACTCCTACGAGCAGTACTTC.

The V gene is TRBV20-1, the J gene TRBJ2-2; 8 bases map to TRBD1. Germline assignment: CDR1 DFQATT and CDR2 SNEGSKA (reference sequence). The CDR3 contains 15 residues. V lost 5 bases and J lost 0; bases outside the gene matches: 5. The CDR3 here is CSALRTGTNTGELFF. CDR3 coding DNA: TGCAGTGCTTTACGGACAGGGACGAACACCGGGGAGCTGTTTTTT.

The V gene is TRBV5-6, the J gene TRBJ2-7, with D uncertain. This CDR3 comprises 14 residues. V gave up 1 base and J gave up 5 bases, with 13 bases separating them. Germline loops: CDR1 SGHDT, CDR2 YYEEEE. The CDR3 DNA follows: TGTGCCAGCAGCTTGACTCGAGCCCGAGACGAGCAGTACTTC. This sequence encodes CASSLTRARDEQYF.

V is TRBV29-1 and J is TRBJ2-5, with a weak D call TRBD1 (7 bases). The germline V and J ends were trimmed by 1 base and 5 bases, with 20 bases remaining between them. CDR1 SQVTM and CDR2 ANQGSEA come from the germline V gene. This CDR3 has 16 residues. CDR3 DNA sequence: TGCAGCGTTGAAGTGGAGGGACAGCCTTATTGGGAGACCCAGTACTTC. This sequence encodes CSVEVEGQPYWETQYF.

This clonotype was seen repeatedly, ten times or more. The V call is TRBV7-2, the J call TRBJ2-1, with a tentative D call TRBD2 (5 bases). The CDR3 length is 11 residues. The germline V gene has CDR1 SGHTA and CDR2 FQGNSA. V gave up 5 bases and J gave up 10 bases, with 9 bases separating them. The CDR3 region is CASSTSVEQFF. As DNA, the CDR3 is TGTGCCAGCAGCACTAGTGTAGAGCAGTTCTTC.

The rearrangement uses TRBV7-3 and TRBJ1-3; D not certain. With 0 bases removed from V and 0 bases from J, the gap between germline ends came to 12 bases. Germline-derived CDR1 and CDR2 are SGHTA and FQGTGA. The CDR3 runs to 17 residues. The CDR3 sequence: CASSLTPDGYSGNTIYF. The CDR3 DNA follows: TGTGCCAGCAGCTTAACCCCGGACGGCTACTCTGGAAACACCATATATTTT.

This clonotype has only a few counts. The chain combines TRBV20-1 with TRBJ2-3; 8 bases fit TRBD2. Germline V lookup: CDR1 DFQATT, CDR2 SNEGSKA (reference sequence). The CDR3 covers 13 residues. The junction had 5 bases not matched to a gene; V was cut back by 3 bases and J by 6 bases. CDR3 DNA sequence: TGCAGTGCTAGGTTAGCGGGACCTGATACGCAGTATTTT. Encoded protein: CSARLAGPDTQYF.

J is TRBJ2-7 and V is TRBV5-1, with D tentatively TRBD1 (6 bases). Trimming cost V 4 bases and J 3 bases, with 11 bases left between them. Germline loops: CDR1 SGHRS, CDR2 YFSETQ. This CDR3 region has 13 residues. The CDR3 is CASSLIQGYEQYF. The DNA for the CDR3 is TGCGCCAGCAGCCTCATACAGGGCTACGAGCAGTACTTC. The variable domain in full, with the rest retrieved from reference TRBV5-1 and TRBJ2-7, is KAGVTQTPRYLIKTRGQQVTLSCSPISGHRSVSWYQQTPGQGLQFLFEYFSETQRNKGNFPGRFSGRQFSNSRSEMNVSTLELGDSALYLCASSLIQGYEQYFGPGTRLTVT.

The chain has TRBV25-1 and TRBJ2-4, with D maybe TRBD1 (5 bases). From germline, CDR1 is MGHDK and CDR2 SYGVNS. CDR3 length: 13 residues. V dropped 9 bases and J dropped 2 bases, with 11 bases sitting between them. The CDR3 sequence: CASRRGTKNIQYF. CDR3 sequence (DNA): TGTGCCAGTCGAAGGGGAACCAAAAACATTCAGTACTTC.

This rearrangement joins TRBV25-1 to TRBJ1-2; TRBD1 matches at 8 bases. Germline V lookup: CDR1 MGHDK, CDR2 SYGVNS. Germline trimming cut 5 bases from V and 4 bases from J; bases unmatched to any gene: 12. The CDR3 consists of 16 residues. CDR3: CASSMPGTGFGYGYTF. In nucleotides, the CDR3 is TGTGCCAGCAGTATGCCAGGGACAGGCTTTGGCTATGGCTACACCTTC.

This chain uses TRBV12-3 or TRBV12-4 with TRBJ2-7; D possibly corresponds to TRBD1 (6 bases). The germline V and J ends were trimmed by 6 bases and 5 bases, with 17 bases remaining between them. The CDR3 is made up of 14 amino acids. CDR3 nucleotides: TGTGCCAGCAGCCCACCCCAGGGGCCCGACGAGCAGTACTTC. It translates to CASSPPQGPDEQYF.

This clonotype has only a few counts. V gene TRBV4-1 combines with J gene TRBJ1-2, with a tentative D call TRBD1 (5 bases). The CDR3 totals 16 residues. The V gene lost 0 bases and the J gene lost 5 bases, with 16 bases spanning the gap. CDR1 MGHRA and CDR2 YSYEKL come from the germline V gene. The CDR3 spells CASSQDESTGIYGYTF. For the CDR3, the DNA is TGCGCCAGCAGCCAAGATGAGTCAACAGGAATATATGGCTACACCTTC.

The CDR3 DNA reads as TGCGCCAGCAGTGAGTCCCCCTACTCCTACAATGAGCAGTTCTTC. It codes for CASSESPYSYNEQFF. The chain has TRBV5-1 and TRBJ2-1; D is uncertain. CDR3 length: 15 amino acids. CDR1 and CDR2 from the germline V gene are SGHRS and YFSETQ. Trimming cost V 5 bases and J 0 bases, with 12 bases left between them.

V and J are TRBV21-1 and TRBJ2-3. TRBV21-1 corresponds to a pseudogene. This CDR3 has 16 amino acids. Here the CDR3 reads CASSKGPAYSTDTQYF. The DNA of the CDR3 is TGTGCCAGCAGCAAAGGCCCAGCGTATAGCACAGATACGCAGTATTTT.

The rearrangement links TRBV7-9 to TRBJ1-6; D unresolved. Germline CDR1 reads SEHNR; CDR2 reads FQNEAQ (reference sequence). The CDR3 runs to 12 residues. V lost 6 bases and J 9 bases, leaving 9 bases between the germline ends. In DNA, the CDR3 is TGTGCCAGCAGGGGAGTGGGTTCACCCCTCCACTTT. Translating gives CASRGVGSPLHF.

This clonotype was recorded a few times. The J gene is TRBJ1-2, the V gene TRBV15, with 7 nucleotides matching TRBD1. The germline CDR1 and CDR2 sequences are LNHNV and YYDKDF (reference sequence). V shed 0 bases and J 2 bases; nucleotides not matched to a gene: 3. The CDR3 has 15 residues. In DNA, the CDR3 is TGTGCCACCAGCAGAGATCAGGGGGGAAACTATGGCTACACCTTC. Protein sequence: CATSRDQGGNYGYTF.

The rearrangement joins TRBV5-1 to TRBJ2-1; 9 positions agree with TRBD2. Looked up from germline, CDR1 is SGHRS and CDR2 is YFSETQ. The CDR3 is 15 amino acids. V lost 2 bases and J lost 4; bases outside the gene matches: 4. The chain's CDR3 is CASSFSGRRYNEQFF. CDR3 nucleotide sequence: TGCGCCAGCAGCTTTAGCGGGAGAAGGTACAATGAGCAGTTCTTC.